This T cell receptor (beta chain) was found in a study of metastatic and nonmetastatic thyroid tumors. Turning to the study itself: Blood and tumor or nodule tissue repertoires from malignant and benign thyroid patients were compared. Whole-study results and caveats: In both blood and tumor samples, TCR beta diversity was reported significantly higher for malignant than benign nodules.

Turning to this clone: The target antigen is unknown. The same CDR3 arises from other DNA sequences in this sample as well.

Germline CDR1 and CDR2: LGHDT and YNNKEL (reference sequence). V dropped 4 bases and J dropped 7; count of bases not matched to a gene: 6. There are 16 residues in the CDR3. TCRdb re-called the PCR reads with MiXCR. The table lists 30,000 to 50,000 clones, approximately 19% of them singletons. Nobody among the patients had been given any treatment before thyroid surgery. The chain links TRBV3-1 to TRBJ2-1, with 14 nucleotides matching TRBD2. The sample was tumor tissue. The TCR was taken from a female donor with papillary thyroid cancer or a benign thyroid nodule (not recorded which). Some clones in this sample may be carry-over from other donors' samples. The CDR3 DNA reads TGTGCCAGCAGCCCAGGTAGACTAGCGGGAGGGAATGAGCAGTTCTTC. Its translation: CASSPGRLAGGNEQFF.